This T cell receptor (beta chain) emerged from a study of blood T cell repertoires in COVID-19. As for the study in general: COVID-19 samples from acute and convalescent phases originated in the United States, Italy and Spain. In each case, the material was cDNA or gDNA derived from T cells, B-cell-depleted T cells, or PBMCs.

As originally analysed: Cell counts per sample came from amplifying reference gene primers. The assay was immunoSEQ multiplex PCR, and TCRdb's table has in-frame clones only and misses some. V and J calls and clone size are given by that table; D and trimming were obtained from the DNA. Here the sample spans around 130,000 clones, 75% to 90% being singletons. CDR3 size: 16 residues. V was clipped by 1 base and J by 1 base, with 13 bases between them. Germline values: CDR1 SGHRS, CDR2 YFSETQ. The rearrangement links TRBV5-1 to TRBJ2-3; a weak D match, TRBD1 (6 bases). The sample consisted of peripheral blood. The sequence came from a woman aged 50 to 65 who had recovered from COVID-19. The DNA for the CDR3 is TGCGCCAGCAGCTTGTTACTACAGGGTGGCACAGATACGCAGTATTTT. Its translation is CASSLLLQGGTDTQYF. The full variable domain, in which reference TRBV5-1 and TRBJ2-3 provide the parts outside the CDR3, is KAGVTQTPRYLIKTRGQQVTLSCSPISGHRSVSWYQQTPGQGLQFLFEYFSETQRNKGNFPGRFSGRQFSNSRSEMNVSTLELGDSALYLCASSLLLQGGTDTQYFGPGTRLTVL.